Detailed here is one T cell receptor beta chain. This sample was taken from a study of T cell changes during pregnancy in multiple sclerosis. V shed 4 bases, J shed 0 bases, and the junction held 5 bases outside the gene matches. Germline CDR1 MNHEY, CDR2 SMNVEV (reference sequence). CDR3 length: 16 amino acids. TCRdb keeps only in-frame clones here, not all; method: immunoSEQ multiplex PCR. The sample holds approximately 90,000 clones; approximately 90% are singletons and the top ten take over 2%. The origin of this receptor is a female donor with multiple sclerosis, enrolled in a pregnancy study. The chain recombines TRBV27 with TRBJ1-1; 10 nucleotides align to TRBD1. The sequencing here drew on peripheral blood, taken in the first trimester of pregnancy. The CDR3 region has the DNA TGTGCCAGCAGTTATGACAGGGGGCGCATGAACACTGAAGCTTTCTTT. This codes for CASSYDRGRMNTEAFF.